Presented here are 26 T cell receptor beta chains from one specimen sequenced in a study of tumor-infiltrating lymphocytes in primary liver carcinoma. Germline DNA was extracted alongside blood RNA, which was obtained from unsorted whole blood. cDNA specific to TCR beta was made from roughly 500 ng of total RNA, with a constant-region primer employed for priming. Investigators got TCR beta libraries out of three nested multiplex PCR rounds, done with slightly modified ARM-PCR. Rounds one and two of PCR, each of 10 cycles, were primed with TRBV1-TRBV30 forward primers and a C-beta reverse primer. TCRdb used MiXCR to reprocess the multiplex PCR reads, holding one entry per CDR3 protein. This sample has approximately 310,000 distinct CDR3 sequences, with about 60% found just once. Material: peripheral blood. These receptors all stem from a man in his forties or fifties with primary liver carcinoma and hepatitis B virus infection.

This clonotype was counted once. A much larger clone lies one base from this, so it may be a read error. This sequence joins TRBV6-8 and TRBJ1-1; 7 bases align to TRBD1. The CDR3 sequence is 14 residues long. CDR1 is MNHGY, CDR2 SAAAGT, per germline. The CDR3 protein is CASSYSTGNTETFF. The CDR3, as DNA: TGTGCCAGCAGTTACTCGACAGGGAACACTGAAACTTTCTTT.

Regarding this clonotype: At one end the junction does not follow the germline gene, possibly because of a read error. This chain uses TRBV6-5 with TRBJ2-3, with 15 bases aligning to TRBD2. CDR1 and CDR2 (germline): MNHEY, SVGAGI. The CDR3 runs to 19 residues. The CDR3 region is CVSSPRTSGRARFSDMQYF. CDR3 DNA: TGTGTCAGCAGCCCTCGGACTAGCGGGAGGGCCAGATTTTCGGATATGCAGTATTTT.

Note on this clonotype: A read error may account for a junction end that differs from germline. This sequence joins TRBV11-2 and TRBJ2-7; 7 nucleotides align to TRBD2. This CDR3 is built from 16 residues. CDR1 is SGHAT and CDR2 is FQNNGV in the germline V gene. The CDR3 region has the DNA TGTGCCAGTAGCTCAGAAAAGCGGGATCCTTCCCACGAGCAGTACTTC. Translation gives CASSSEKRDPSHEQYF.

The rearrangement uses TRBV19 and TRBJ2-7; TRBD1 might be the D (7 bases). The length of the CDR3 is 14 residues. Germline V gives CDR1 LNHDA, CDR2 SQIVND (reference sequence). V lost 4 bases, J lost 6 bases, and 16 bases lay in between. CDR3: CASSSQGGLAEQYF. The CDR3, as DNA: TGTGCCAGTAGTAGTCAGGGGGGATTGGCCGAGCAGTACTTC. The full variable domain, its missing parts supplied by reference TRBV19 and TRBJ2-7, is DGGITQSPKYLFRKEGQNVTLSCEQNLNHDAMYWYRQDPGQGLRLIYYSQIVNDFQKGDIAEGYSVSREKKESFPLTVTSAQKNPTAFYLCASSSQGGLAEQYFGPGTRLTVT.

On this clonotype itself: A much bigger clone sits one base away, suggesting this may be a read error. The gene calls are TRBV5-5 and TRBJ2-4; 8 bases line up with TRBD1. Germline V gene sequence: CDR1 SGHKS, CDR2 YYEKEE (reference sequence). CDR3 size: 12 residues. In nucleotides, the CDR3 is TGTGCCTGCAGCAGACAGGGGTACATTCAGTACTTC. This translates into CACSRQGYIQYF.

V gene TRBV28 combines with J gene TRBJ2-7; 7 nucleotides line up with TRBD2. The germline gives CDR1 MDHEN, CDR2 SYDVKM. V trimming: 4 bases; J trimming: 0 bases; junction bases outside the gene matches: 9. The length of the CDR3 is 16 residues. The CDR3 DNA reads TGTGCCAGCAGTTCGCCCCGGGGGGTTCTCTCCTACGAGCAGTACTTC. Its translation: CASSSPRGVLSYEQYF.

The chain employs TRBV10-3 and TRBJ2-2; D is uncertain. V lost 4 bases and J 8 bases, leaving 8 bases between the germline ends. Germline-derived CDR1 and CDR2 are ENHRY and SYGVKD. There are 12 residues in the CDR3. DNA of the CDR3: TGTGCCATCAGTGTGTCGAAAGGGGAGCTGTTTTTT. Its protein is CAISVSKGELFF.

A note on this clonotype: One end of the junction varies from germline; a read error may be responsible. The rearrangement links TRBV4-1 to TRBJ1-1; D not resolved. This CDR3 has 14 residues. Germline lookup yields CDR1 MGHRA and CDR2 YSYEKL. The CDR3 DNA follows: TGCGCCAACAGCCAAGATCCTAAGAACACTGAAGCTTTCTTT. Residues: CANSQDPKNTEAFF.

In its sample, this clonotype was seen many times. The CDR3 reads CASSHATSGSLTDTQYF. The CDR3 DNA is TGTGCCAGCAGCCACGCGACTAGCGGGAGTTTAACAGATACGCAGTATTTT. The rearrangement uses TRBV4-2 and TRBJ2-3; TRBD2 aligns across 12 bases. Germline lookup yields CDR1 LGHNA and CDR2 YNFKEQ. With 3 bases clipped from V and 3 bases from J, the junction kept 7 bases outside the gene matches. The CDR3 runs 17 residues.

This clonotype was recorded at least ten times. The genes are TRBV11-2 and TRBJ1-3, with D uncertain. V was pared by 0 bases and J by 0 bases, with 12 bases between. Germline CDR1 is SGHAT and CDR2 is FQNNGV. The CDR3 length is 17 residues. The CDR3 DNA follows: TGTGCCAGCAGCTTAGATCTGAGGATCGACTCTGGAAACACCATATATTTT. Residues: CASSLDLRIDSGNTIYF.

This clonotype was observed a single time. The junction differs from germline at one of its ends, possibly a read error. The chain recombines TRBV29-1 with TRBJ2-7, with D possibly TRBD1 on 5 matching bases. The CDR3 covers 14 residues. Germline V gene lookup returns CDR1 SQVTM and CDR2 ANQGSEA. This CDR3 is CSAARSGSSYEQSF. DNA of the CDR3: TGCAGCGCTGCGAGGTCAGGGTCCTCCTACGAGCAGTCCTTC.

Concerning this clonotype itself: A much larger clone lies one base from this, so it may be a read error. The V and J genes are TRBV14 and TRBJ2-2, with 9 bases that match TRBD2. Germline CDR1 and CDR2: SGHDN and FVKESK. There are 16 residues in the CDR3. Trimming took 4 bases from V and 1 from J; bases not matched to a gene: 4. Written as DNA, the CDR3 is TGTGCCAGCAGCCGTGGACTAGCGTTGAACACCGGGGAGCTGTTTTTT. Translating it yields CASSRGLALNTGELFF.

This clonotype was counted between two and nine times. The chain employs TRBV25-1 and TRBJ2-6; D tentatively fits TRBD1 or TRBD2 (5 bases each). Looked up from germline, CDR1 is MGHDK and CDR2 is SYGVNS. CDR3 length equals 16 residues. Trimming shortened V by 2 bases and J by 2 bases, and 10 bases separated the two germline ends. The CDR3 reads CASSELGVAGANVLTF. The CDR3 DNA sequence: TGTGCCAGCAGTGAACTGGGGGTCGCTGGGGCCAACGTCCTGACTTTC.

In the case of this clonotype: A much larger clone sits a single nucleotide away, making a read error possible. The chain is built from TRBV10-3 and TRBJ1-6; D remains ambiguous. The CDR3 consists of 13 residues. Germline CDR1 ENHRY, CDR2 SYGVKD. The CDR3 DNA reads TGTGCCATCCGTGAAGTCTGGGATTCACCCCTCCACTTT. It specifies CAIREVWDSPLHF.

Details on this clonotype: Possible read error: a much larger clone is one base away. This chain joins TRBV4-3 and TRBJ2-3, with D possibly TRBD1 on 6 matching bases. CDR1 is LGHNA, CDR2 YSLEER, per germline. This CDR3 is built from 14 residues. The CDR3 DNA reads TGCGCCAGCGGCCAAGCAGGGGCAGAAGATACGCAGTATTTT. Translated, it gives CASGQAGAEDTQYF.

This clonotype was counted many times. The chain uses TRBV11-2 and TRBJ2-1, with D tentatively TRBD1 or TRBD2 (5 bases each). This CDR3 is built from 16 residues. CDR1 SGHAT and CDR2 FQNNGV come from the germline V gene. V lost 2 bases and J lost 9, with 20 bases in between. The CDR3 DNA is TGTGCCAGCAGCTTACCTGGGGCTAGAGGTCGGGGTGAGCAGTTCTTC. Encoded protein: CASSLPGARGRGEQFF.

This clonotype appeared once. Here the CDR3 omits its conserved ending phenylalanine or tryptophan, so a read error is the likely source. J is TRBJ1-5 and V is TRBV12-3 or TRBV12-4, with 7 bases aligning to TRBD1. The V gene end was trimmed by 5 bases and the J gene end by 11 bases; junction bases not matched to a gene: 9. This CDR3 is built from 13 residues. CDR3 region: CASSVDGGQSQHS. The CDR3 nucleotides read TGTGCCAGCAGTGTGGACGGGGGACAGTCCCAGCATTCT.

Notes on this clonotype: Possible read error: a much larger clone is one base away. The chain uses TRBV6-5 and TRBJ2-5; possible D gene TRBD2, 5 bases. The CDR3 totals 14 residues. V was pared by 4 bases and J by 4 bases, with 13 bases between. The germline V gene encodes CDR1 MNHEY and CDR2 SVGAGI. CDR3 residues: CASSSAEHRETQYF. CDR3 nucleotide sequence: TGTGCCAGCAGTTCAGCGGAGCATAGAGAGACCCAGTACTTC.

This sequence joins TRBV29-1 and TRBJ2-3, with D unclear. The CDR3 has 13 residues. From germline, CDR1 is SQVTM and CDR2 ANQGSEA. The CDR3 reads CISTVGGTDTQYF. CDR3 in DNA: TGCATCTCCACGGTGGGCGGCACAGATACGCAGTATTTT.

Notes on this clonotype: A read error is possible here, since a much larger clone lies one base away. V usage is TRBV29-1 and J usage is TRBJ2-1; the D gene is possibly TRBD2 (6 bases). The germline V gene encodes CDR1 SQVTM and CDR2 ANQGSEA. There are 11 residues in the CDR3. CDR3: CSVDLGGTILF. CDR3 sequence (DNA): TGCAGCGTTGATCTGGGGGGTACCATACTCTTC.

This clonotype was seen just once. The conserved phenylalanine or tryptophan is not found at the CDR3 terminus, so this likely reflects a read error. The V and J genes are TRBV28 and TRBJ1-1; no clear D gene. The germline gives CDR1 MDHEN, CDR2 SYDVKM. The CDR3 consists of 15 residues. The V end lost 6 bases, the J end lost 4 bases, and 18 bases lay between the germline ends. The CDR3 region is CASRLSDGVSTEAFL. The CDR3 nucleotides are TGTGCCAGCAGACTATCGGACGGGGTATCCACTGAAGCTTTCCTT.

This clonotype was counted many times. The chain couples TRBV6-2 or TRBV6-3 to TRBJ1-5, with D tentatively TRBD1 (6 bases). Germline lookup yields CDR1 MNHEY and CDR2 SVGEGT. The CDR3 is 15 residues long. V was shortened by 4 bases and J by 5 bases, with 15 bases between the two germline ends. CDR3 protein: CASSFRRGLDQPQHF. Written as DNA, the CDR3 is TGTGCCAGCAGTTTCCGACGGGGGCTCGATCAGCCCCAGCATTTT.

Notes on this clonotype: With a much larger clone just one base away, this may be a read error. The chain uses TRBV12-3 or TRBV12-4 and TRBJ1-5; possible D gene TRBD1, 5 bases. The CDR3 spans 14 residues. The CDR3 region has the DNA TGTGTCAGCAGTTTAGGGGATAGCAATCAGCCCCAGCATTTT. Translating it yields CVSSLGDSNQPQHF.

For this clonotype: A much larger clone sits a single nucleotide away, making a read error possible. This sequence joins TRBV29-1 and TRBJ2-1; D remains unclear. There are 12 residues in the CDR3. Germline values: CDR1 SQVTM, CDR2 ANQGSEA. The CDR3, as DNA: TGCAACGTTGACTCTTTCGGCAATGAGCAGTTCTTC. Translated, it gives CNVDSFGNEQFF.

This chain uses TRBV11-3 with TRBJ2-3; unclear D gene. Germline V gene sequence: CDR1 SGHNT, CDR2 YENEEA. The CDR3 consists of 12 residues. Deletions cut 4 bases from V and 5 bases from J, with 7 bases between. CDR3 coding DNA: TGTGCCAGCAGCTCAGCACTAGATACGCAGTATTTT. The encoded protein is CASSSALDTQYF.

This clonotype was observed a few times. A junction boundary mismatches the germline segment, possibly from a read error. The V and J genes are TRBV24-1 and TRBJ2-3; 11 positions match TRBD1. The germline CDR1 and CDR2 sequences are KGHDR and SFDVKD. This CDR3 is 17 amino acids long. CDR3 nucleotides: TGTGCTACCAGTGACTCGGACAGGGGGCGCATTGGAGATACGCAGTATTTT. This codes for CATSDSDRGRIGDTQYF.